Many counts were recorded for the clone carrying this T cell receptor beta chain. Researchers took RNA transcripts and amplified TCR beta CDR3 regions from them. HTBI primers were employed in first-round RT-PCR, then a second-round multiplex PCR followed. TCRdb recomputed calls from the multiplex PCR reads with MiXCR, one row per CDR3 protein. The table has hundreds of thousands of distinct CDR3 sequences, roughly 21% seen once. This entry is derived from a study of Graves' ophthalmopathy and Graves' hyperthyroidism. The CDR3 runs to 15 residues. Trimming shortened V by 6 bases and J by 3 bases, and 14 bases separated the two germline ends. Germline CDR1 is MNHEY and CDR2 is SVGEGT.

The sample taken for sequencing was peripheral blood. This receptor was obtained from a woman between 45 and 60 years old with Graves' ophthalmopathy. V gene TRBV6-2 or TRBV6-3 combines with J gene TRBJ2-2, with D tentatively TRBD2 (5 bases). In DNA, the CDR3 is TGTGCCAGCAGACTTGGACTGACACACACCGGGGAGCTGTTTTTT. Protein product: CASRLGLTHTGELFF.